This TCR beta chain stems from a study of shared clonotypes between healthy human individuals. As for the study in general: Per donor, CD8 memory used one plate, CD8 naive used two, CD4 memory used three and CD4 naive used three.

Data came from immunoSEQ multiplex PCR; TCRdb stores just in-frame clones and leaves some out. The sample includes about 660,000 clones, roughly 70% of them seen just once. Germline CDR1 KGHSH, CDR2 LQKENI. V lost 4 bases to trimming and J lost 3 bases, with 12 bases between them. CDR3 size: 15 residues. Sequenced material: memory CD4+ T cells sorted from blood. The subset: CD45RA-negative fraction. The chain joins TRBV18 to TRBJ2-2; D is possibly TRBD1 (6 bases). This clonotype was sampled from a woman in her 30s in good health. The CDR3 DNA sequence: TGTGCCAGCTCACGTGGACAGTTAGACACCGGGGAGCTGTTTTTT. This encodes CASSRGQLDTGELFF.